These 4 T cell receptor beta chains originate from one sample sequenced in a study of blood T cell repertoires in COVID-19. The table came from immunoSEQ multiplex PCR; TCRdb's copy has only in-frame clones and leaves some out. This sample has a few hundred thousand clones, with about 85% found just once. The specimen sequenced was PBMCs or T cells enriched from blood (not recorded which). These receptors all stem from a man aged 35 to 55 who had recovered from COVID-19.

The chain joins TRBV15 to TRBJ2-3, with D possibly TRBD2 on 6 matching bases. Germline V CDR1 and CDR2: LNHNV, YYDKDF (reference sequence). V lost 0 bases and J 2 bases, leaving 21 bases between the germline ends. The CDR3 spans 19 residues. The CDR3 loop reads CATSRDVFGGAGPTDTQYF. CDR3 nucleotides: TGTGCCACCAGCAGAGATGTCTTTGGTGGGGCGGGACCCACAGATACGCAGTATTTT.

The rearrangement joins TRBV5-1 to TRBJ2-7; a possible D gene is TRBD2 (6 bases). V shed 4 bases and J shed 1 base, with 15 bases lying between them. CDR3 length equals 15 residues. The germline V gene has CDR1 SGHRS and CDR2 YFSETQ. The DNA of the CDR3 is TGCGCCAGCAGCCCCGAGGCGGGACTGTCCTACGAGCAGTACTTC. It is translated as CASSPEAGLSYEQYF.

The chain links TRBV3-1 (or the pseudogene TRBV3-2) to TRBJ1-1; TRBD1 matches 7 bases. The germline gives CDR1 LGHDT, CDR2 YNNKEL (reference sequence). The CDR3 extends over 13 amino acids. Trimming removed 2 bases from V and 11 bases from J; junction bases left unmatched: 8. The CDR3 coding sequence is TGTGCCAGCAGCCAACGAACCGGGACAGTGGCTTTCTTT. Translated, it gives CASSQRTGTVAFF.

This clone was counted once. The CDR3 DNA reads as TGTGCCAGCAGCTTCGGGGGGAAAGTACGGCTTAGACATGAAGCTTTCTTT. Its protein product is CASSFGGKVRLRHEAFF. The rearrangement uses TRBV5-4 and TRBJ1-1; tentative D call: TRBD1 (5 bases). Trimming left V 2 bases short and J 7 bases short, with 24 bases between. CDR1 SGHNT and CDR2 YYREEE come from the germline V gene (reference sequence). The CDR3 covers 17 residues.